The 10 T cell receptor beta chains below were found in one sample sequenced in a study of regulatory T cells in long-lasting Graves disease. Time point given: newly diagnosed GD, antithyroid drugs for less than 3 months. The TCR library used RNA extracted from PBMCs. Arm-PCR of CDR3 regions and iRepertoire HTBI primers were used to build TCR beta libraries. TCRdb fed the multiplex PCR reads into MiXCR, producing one record per CDR3 protein. This sample has hundreds of thousands of distinct CDR3 sequences, with over 15% found just once. Another study also made use of these data, one on T cells in Graves' hyperthyroidism and ophthalmopathy.

The sample consisted of peripheral blood mononuclear cells (PBMCs), taken at new diagnosis, from a patient treated with antithyroid drugs. These receptor sequences come from a man aged 40-49 years with Graves disease.

This chain uses TRBV28 with TRBJ1-6; the match to TRBD1 covers 8 bases. The V segment lost 3 bases and the J segment 10 bases; nucleotides outside the gene matches: 5. CDR3 length: 14 amino acids. In germline, CDR1 is MDHEN, CDR2 SYDVKM. The CDR3 DNA is TGTGCCAGCAGTTTGAGCAGGGGGCAATCACCCCTCCACTTT. Amino acid sequence: CASSLSRGQSPLHF.

As to this clonotype: This clone may be a read error of a much larger clone one base away. This chain joins TRBV12-3 or TRBV12-4 and TRBJ1-5, with unresolved D. The CDR3 runs to 13 residues. Trimming left V 8 bases short and J 3 bases short, with 11 bases between. As DNA, the CDR3 is TGTGCCAGCGCCGGTTCATACAATCAGCCCCAGCATTTT. It translates to CASAGSYNQPQHF.

This clonotype has at least ten counts. The chain recombines TRBV2 with TRBJ1-1; perhaps TRBD1 as D (5 bases). This CDR3 region has 14 residues. Germline V gene sequence: CDR1 SNHLY, CDR2 FYNNEI. The germline V and J ends were trimmed by 4 bases and 1 base, with 10 bases remaining between them. Here the CDR3 DNA reads TGTGCCAGCAGTGCCCTGACAGAGAACACTGAAGCTTTCTTT. This gives the protein CASSALTENTEAFF.

This clonotype showed up many times. The chain carries TRBV2 and TRBJ1-4, with TRBD1 identical over 7 bases. Germline lookup yields CDR1 SNHLY and CDR2 FYNNEI. This CDR3 comprises 13 residues. V shed 6 bases and J 3 bases; nucleotides not matched to a gene: 1. As DNA, the CDR3 is TGTGCCAGCAGCAGGGGGGCTAATGAAAAACTGTTTTTT. This encodes CASSRGANEKLFF.

The chain is built from TRBV29-1 and TRBJ2-3; D is perhaps TRBD1 (6 bases). In germline, CDR1 is SQVTM, CDR2 ANQGSEA. This CDR3 region has 14 residues. V was trimmed by 4 bases and J by 0 bases, leaving 11 bases between them. The CDR3 is CSVVDRSSTDTQYF. As DNA, the CDR3 is TGCAGCGTTGTGGACAGATCTAGCACAGATACGCAGTATTTT.

Comment on this clonotype: This sequence may be a read error, since a much larger clone differs from it by one base. The chain carries TRBV5-1 and TRBJ2-3; possible D gene TRBD1, 5 bases. The J call is uncertain, as TRBJ1-5 better fits the DNA end. This CDR3 contains 14 residues. Germline CDR1 is SGHRS and CDR2 is YFSETQ. CDR3 in amino acids: CASGLGDFTDTQHF. The CDR3 region has the DNA TGCGCCAGCGGACTAGGGGACTTCACAGATACGCAGCATTTT.

This clonotype was seen a few times. The V gene is TRBV7-2, the J gene TRBJ2-7; D unresolved. V was trimmed by 1 base and J by 1 base, leaving 8 bases between them. The germline gives CDR1 SGHTA, CDR2 FQGNSA. This CDR3 is 14 amino acids long. The CDR3 here is CASSLDKASYEQYF. CDR3 bases: TGTGCCAGCAGCTTAGATAAAGCTTCCTACGAGCAGTACTTC.

The chain links TRBV12-3 or TRBV12-4 to TRBJ1-1; tentative D call: TRBD1 (6 bases). Trimming shortened V by 3 bases and J by 1 base, and 12 bases separated the two germline ends. This CDR3 spans 15 amino acids. The CDR3, as DNA: TGTGCCAGCAGTTTGGGGGCGGGAGGGAACACTGAAGCTTTCTTT. Amino acid sequence: CASSLGAGGNTEAFF.

This clonotype was detected many times. This sequence joins TRBV12-3 or TRBV12-4 and TRBJ1-5; tentative D call: TRBD1 (6 bases). Trimming took off 1 base at V and 0 bases at J, with 16 bases between the two ends. The length of the CDR3 is 18 residues. CDR3 DNA: TGTGCCAGCAGTTTAGTTGGACAGAAGTTTTTTAGCAATCAGCCCCAGCATTTT. This sequence encodes CASSLVGQKFFSNQPQHF.

This clonotype was seen only a few times. The chain employs TRBV20-1 and TRBJ2-2; 7 positions match TRBD2. The V gene end was trimmed by 1 base and the J gene end by 7 bases; junction bases not matched to a gene: 9. This CDR3 region has 15 residues. Germline assignment: CDR1 DFQATT and CDR2 SNEGSKA (reference sequence). This CDR3 reads CSARVRSGDVGELFF. As DNA, the CDR3 is TGCAGTGCTAGAGTCCGGAGCGGGGATGTCGGGGAGCTGTTTTTT.